A selection of T cell receptor beta chains follows, all from one sample in a study of read filtering for tumor transcriptome and immune sequencing. MiXCR was run by TCRdb on the reads, yielding one entry per CDR3 protein. The sample contains over 90,000 distinct CDR3 sequences, around a fifth of which appear only once. Sequencing was carried out using a population of CD138-negative cells sorted from bone marrow. The origin of the receptors is a donor over 35 with multiple myeloma. Each CDR3 is given with its conserved first and last residue. Fields, in order: CDR3 DNA, CDR3 protein, clone size, V gene, D gene, J gene. A D gene is named only where the DNA matches it firmly. Some rows mark clone size as missing; the rest say once, few, many or name a class of expanded clone.

TGTGCCAGCAGTCCTAGTAGCCCGGACAACTCCTACGAGCAGTACTTC | CASSPSSPDNSYEQYF | few | TRBV7-6 | NA | TRBJ2-7
TGTGCCAGCAGCCTGACTAGCGGGGGTACAGATACGCAGTATTTT | CASSLTSGGTDTQYF | NA | TRBV6-1 | TRBD2 | TRBJ2-3
TGTGCCAGCAGCTTGGGACCGGGACAGCTGAACAGTGAGCAGTTCTTC | CASSLGPGQLNSEQFF | NA | TRBV7-2 | TRBD1 | TRBJ2-1
TGTGCCATCAGTAAACAGGGTCCTGGGGCCAACGTCCTGACTTTC | CAISKQGPGANVLTF | few | TRBV10-3 | NA | TRBJ2-6
TGCAGTGCTAGACCCCGGGGTGAAAAACTGTTTTTT | CSARPRGEKLFF | few | TRBV20-1 | NA | TRBJ1-4
TGTGCCAGCACGGACACTATTAATCAGCCCCAGCATTTT | CASTDTINQPQHF | NA | TRBV2 | NA | TRBJ1-5
TGTGCCAGCAGCCCTATTTCTAAAGTGACCCAGTACTTC | CASSPISKVTQYF | few | TRBV7-2 | NA | TRBJ2-5
TGTGCCAGCAGCCGGGACGGGAACACTGAAGCTTTCTTT | CASSRDGNTEAFF | NA | TRBV7-3 | NA | TRBJ1-1
TGTGCCAGCAGTGCCCATGGGAAGAACACTGAAGCTTTCTTT | CASSAHGKNTEAFF | NA | TRBV28 | NA | TRBJ1-1
TGTGCTAGTGGGAGCGGGACCCCTGAAGCTTTCTTT | CASGSGTPEAFF | many | TRBV12-5 | NA | TRBJ1-1
TGTGCCAGCAGTTACTCGACATGGGGTTCCGAGCAGTACTTC | CASSYSTWGSEQYF | many | TRBV6-2/TRBV6-3 | NA | TRBJ2-7
TGTGCCAGCAGTCGTCCCGGGACAGTTACGGAGACTGAAGCTTTCTTT | CASSRPGTVTETEAFF | many | TRBV7-9 | TRBD1 | TRBJ1-1
TGTGCCAGCAGCACCCAAACTGGACCGACGACCCAGTACTTC | CASSTQTGPTTQYF | NA | TRBV11-1 | NA | TRBJ2-5
TGTGCCAGCAGCTTAGACACAGGGTGGGATGAGCAGTTCTTC | CASSLDTGWDEQFF | NA | TRBV7-8 | NA | TRBJ2-1
TGCGCCAGCAGCCAAGAGGGGGGGACTAGCGGGTACACCGGGGAGCTGTTTTTT | CASSQEGGTSGYTGELFF | many | TRBV4-1 | TRBD2 | TRBJ2-2
TGTGCCACCAGCTTCGGCGTGAACACTGAAGCTTTCTTT | CATSFGVNTEAFF | few | TRBV24-1 | NA | TRBJ1-1
TGTGCCAGCAGTTTATTCTCAGGGGAAGACACCGGGGAGCTGTTTTTT | CASSLFSGEDTGELFF | many | TRBV28 | NA | TRBJ2-2
TGCAGTGCTAGAGTAGCGGGGGGGCGGGATACGCAGTATTTT | CSARVAGGRDTQYF | few | TRBV20-1 | TRBD2 | TRBJ2-3
TGTGCCAGCAGTTCCTCCCGGGACGAGCAGTACTTC | CASSSSRDEQYF | few | TRBV2 | NA | TRBJ2-7
TGCGCCAGCAGCAACACGGGACAGGGCTACAATGAGCAGTTCTTC | CASSNTGQGYNEQFF | many | TRBV5-1 | TRBD1 | TRBJ2-1
TGTGCCAGCAGGACAGGCGGTGGGGCCGACGTCCTGACTTTC | CASRTGGGADVLTF | NA | TRBV27 | NA | TRBJ2-6
TGCAGCGCGAGGGCAGGGGGCCGTGATACGCAGTATTTT | CSARAGGRDTQYF | NA | TRBV29-1 | TRBD1 | TRBJ2-3
TGCGCCAGCAGATACGACACCGGGGAGCTGTTTTTT | CASRYDTGELFF | NA | TRBV5-1 | NA | TRBJ2-2
TGCAGCGTCGGGGGAGATACGCAGTATTTT | CSVGGDTQYF | many | TRBV29-1 | NA | TRBJ2-3
TGCGCCAGCAGCGCGGTAACGGGTTACGAGCAGTACTTC | CASSAVTGYEQYF | many | TRBV5-1 | NA | TRBJ2-7
TGTGCCAGTAGGGAGGGGTGGTATCAGCCCCAGCATTTT | CASREGWYQPQHF | few | TRBV19 | NA | TRBJ1-5
TGTGCCAGCAGTGCAGGCAGGGGGTTCTATCAGCCCCAGCATTTT | CASSAGRGFYQPQHF | NA | TRBV6-1 | TRBD1 | TRBJ1-5
TGTGCCAGCTCACCACGAAAAACAGGGGGCTGGAGGACTGAAGCTTTCTTT | CASSPRKTGGWRTEAFF | many | TRBV18 | TRBD1 | TRBJ1-1
TGTGCTAGTGCCGCTGGGGGGGCCCCCACCGGGGAGCTGTTTTTT | CASAAGGAPTGELFF | many | TRBV12-5 | NA | TRBJ2-2
TGCGCCAGCAGCTATCAGACAGGATCGGACGAGACCCAGTACTTC | CASSYQTGSDETQYF | many | TRBV5-1 | NA | TRBJ2-5
TGCGCCAGCAGCCCCGGACAGGGGGCACAAGATACGCAGTATTTT | CASSPGQGAQDTQYF | many | TRBV5-1 | TRBD1 | TRBJ2-3
TGTGCCAGTAGTATTAGGACAGGGAATAGAAATGAGCAGTTCTTC | CASSIRTGNRNEQFF | many | TRBV19 | TRBD1 | TRBJ2-1
TGTGCCAGCAGTGGTTGGGGGACACAAGAGACCCAGTACTTC | CASSGWGTQETQYF | many | TRBV6-1 | NA | TRBJ2-5
TGTGCCAGCAGTTACTCTGGACTAGCGGGCGGGGGTGAGCAGTTCTTC | CASSYSGLAGGGEQFF | many | TRBV6-5 | TRBD2 | TRBJ2-1
TGTGCCAGCAGTGTGGTAGGGGGAGTCACTGAAGCTTTCTTT | CASSVVGGVTEAFF | many | TRBV2 | NA | TRBJ1-1
TGTGCCAGCAGTGGAAGCGCGGGGAGACAAGAGACCCAGTACTTC | CASSGSAGRQETQYF | many | TRBV2 | NA | TRBJ2-5
TGTGCCAGCAGGGCCCCAGTTGGGGGCGAGCAGTACTTC | CASRAPVGGEQYF | many | TRBV28 | NA | TRBJ2-7
TGCAGTGCTATATCAGGACTAGCGGGGGGGCCGAGGGAGACCCAGTACTTC | CSAISGLAGGPRETQYF | few | TRBV20-1 | TRBD2 | TRBJ2-5
TGTGCCAGCAGTTATAAACTTACCTGGGAGACCCAGTACTTC | CASSYKLTWETQYF | many | TRBV6-5 | NA | TRBJ2-5
TGCAGCGTCCCATTGGACAGGGGGCAGCCCCAGCATTTT | CSVPLDRGQPQHF | many | TRBV29-1 | TRBD1 | TRBJ1-5
TGTGCCACCTCCAGGGGTCCGGTTGAAAAACTGTTTTTT | CATSRGPVEKLFF | many | TRBV12-3/TRBV12-4 | NA | TRBJ1-4
TGTGCCAGCGGGGCCAAGCCCCCCAGCTCCTACGAGCAGTACTTC | CASGAKPPSSYEQYF | many | TRBV28 | NA | TRBJ2-7
TGTGCCAGCAGGCTGGCCTCGACGGGTGAGCAGTACTTC | CASRLASTGEQYF | many | TRBV12-3/TRBV12-4 | NA | TRBJ2-7
TGTGCCAGCAGCCTTATGACAGCTAACTATGGCTACACCTTC | CASSLMTANYGYTF | many | TRBV7-9 | NA | TRBJ1-2
TGTGCCAGCAGCTGGGCGGCAGAGAACACTGAAGCTTTCTTT | CASSWAAENTEAFF | many | TRBV7-9 | NA | TRBJ1-1
TGTGCCAGCAGCGGTTGGGGACAGGGCACAGATACGCAGTATTTT | CASSGWGQGTDTQYF | many | TRBV11-2 | TRBD1 | TRBJ2-3
TGTGCCAGCAGTCTGGAGGGGATCAGTGGAAACACCATATATTTT | CASSLEGISGNTIYF | few | TRBV6-6 | NA | TRBJ1-3
TGTGCCAGCAGCTTTATGGGGGGCCAAGAGACCCAGTACTTC | CASSFMGGQETQYF | NA | TRBV5-5 | NA | TRBJ2-5